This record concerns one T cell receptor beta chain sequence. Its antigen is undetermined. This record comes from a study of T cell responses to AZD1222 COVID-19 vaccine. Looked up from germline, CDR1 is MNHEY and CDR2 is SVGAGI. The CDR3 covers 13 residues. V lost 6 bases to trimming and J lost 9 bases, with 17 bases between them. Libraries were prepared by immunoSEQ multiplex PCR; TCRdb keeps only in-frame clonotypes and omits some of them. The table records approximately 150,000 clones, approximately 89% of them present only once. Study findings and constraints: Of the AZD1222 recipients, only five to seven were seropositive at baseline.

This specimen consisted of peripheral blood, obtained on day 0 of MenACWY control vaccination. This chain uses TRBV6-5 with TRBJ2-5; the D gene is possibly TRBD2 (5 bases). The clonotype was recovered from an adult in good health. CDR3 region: CASRVDWESAQYF. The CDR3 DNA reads TGTGCCAGCAGGGTTGACTGGGAGTCGGCCCAGTACTTC.